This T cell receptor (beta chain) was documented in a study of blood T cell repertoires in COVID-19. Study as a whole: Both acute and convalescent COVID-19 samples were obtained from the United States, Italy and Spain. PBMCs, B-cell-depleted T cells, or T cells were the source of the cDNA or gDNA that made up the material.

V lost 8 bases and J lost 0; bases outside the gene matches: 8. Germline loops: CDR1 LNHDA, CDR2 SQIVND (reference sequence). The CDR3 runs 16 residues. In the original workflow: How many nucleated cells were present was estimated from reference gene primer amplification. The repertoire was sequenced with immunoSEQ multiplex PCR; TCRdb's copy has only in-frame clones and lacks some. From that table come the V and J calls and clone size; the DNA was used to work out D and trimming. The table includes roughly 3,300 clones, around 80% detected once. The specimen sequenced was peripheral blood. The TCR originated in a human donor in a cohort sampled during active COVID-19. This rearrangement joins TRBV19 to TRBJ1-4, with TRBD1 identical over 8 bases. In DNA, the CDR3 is TGTGCCAGTCGGACAGGGCTAGTAGCAACTAATGAAAAACTGTTTTTT. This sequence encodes CASRTGLVATNEKLFF. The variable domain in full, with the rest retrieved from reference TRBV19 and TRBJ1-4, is DGGITQSPKYLFRKEGQNVTLSCEQNLNHDAMYWYRQDPGQGLRLIYYSQIVNDFQKGDIAEGYSVSREKKESFPLTVTSAQKNPTAFYLCASRTGLVATNEKLFFGSGTQLSVL.